This TCR beta chain was recovered during a study of blood T cell repertoires in COVID-19. Looking at the study overall: Whether acute or convalescent, the COVID-19 samples came from the United States, Italy and Spain.

As handled by the study authors: Estimation of nucleated cell counts was performed using reference gene primer amplification. Using immunoSEQ multiplex PCR, the repertoire was profiled, and TCRdb retains in-frame clones only, with some absent. The D gene and trimming were derived from the DNA, and the V and J assignments and clone size from that table. The data show about 59,000 clones, around 70% seen once. V lost 7 bases and J lost 4, with 11 bases in between. The germline V gene encodes CDR1 LNHDA and CDR2 SQIVND (reference sequence). CDR3 length: 13 amino acids. Sequencing input: peripheral blood. This receptor was obtained from a woman aged 70-85 years with acute or convalescent COVID-19. The genes are TRBV19 and TRBJ1-3, with TRBD1 as a possible D gene (6 bases). This CDR3 is CASTHTGGNTIYF. CDR3 nucleotides: TGTGCCAGTACCCATACAGGGGGAAACACCATATATTTT.